This T cell receptor (beta chain) was documented in a study of CD8+CD57+ T cells in acquired aplastic anemia. For CDR3 and TCR beta VDJ profiling, genomic DNA was the template used. In TCRdb, the reads were re-called with MiXCR into one record per CDR3 protein. The sample gives more than 200,000 distinct CDR3 sequences, less than 60% of which show up once; around 20% is in the top ten. Flow cytometry had shown expanded CD8+CD57+ cells in the patients chosen for sequencing. Germline values: CDR1 SGHTA, CDR2 FQGNSA. Trimming removed 1 base from V and 7 bases from J, with 16 bases in between. The CDR3 spans 16 residues. This clonotype was counted at least ten times.

The chain couples TRBV7-2 to TRBJ1-4; D remains ambiguous. The source material was sorted CD4+, CD8+, or CD8+CD57+ T cells (not recorded which) from PBMCs. The receptor was derived from a human donor with aplastic anemia. CDR3 DNA sequence: TGTGCCAGCAGCTTAGAGGTGGGCCTGGTGGGTGAAAAACTGTTTTTT. Residues: CASSLEVGLVGEKLFF.